The 9 T cell receptor beta chains listed next were all sequenced from one sample in a study of patients and donors after allogeneic stem cell transplantation. TCRdb fed the RT-PCR reads into MiXCR, producing one record per CDR3 protein. The table shows about a million distinct CDR3 sequences, with under 20% occurring only once. Material: blood, either unsorted or a sorted T cell fraction (not recorded which). Receptors were obtained from a human donor who was either an allogeneic HSCT recipient or a stem cell or donor lymphocyte infusion donor (not recorded which). It is not recorded whose cells these are; they may come from a transplant donor.

This clonotype was picked up a small number of times. The chain employs TRBV9 and TRBJ1-6; unclear D gene. V lost 4 bases, J lost 13 bases, and 18 bases lay in between. This CDR3 has 14 amino acids. The germline gives CDR1 SGDLS, CDR2 YYNGEE. DNA of the CDR3: TGTGCCAGCAGCCCCCGGGCGGGCGTCTCCCCCCTCCACTTT. Its protein product is CASSPRAGVSPLHF.

V gene TRBV5-1 combines with J gene TRBJ2-5, with 8 nucleotides matching TRBD2. CDR3 length: 16 residues. The germline V gene encodes CDR1 SGHRS and CDR2 YFSETQ. Trimming at V came to 6 bases and at J to 4 bases, leaving 14 bases not matched to a gene. The CDR3 sequence is CASKRSSVAGLETQYF. The DNA for the CDR3 is TGCGCCAGCAAGAGGTCGAGCGTAGCGGGACTAGAGACCCAGTACTTC.

This clonotype was counted between two and nine times. The chain carries TRBV3-1 and TRBJ2-1; D may be TRBD2 (6 bases). There are 12 residues in the CDR3. Trimming stripped 1 base from V and 14 bases from J, with 12 bases between. Germline CDR1 is LGHDT and CDR2 is YNNKEL (reference sequence). The CDR3 DNA reads as TGTGCCAGCAGCCAAGCGGAGGGTCGGAAGTTCTTC. Amino acid sequence: CASSQAEGRKFF.

The table lists this clonotype with many counts. This chain joins TRBV20-1 and TRBJ1-5; D is perhaps TRBD1 (6 bases). This CDR3 contains 17 residues. Germline V gives CDR1 DFQATT, CDR2 SNEGSKA (reference sequence). The ends were cut back, 1 base at V and 6 bases at J, with 22 bases in the middle. CDR3 DNA: TGCAGTGCTAGAGGCTGGATTTTGCGGGGGGCACGTCAGCCCCAGCATTTT. This sequence encodes CSARGWILRGARQPQHF.

J is TRBJ2-2 and V is TRBV12-3 or TRBV12-4, with 8 bases that match TRBD1. V lost 4 bases to trimming and J lost 4 bases; unmatched junction nucleotides: 8. This CDR3 has 16 residues. This CDR3 reads CASSSYQGATTGELFF. The CDR3 bases are TGTGCCAGCAGTTCGTACCAGGGGGCGACCACCGGGGAGCTGTTTTTT.

The chain uses TRBV24-1 and TRBJ1-2; 9 positions match TRBD1. J was trimmed by 7 bases and V by 9 bases; bases with no gene match: 8. The CDR3 has 13 residues. Germline CDR1 and CDR2: KGHDR and SFDVKD. This CDR3 is CATSGQGLGGYTF. DNA for the CDR3: TGTGCCACCTCCGGACAGGGGCTAGGTGGCTACACCTTC.

This rearrangement joins TRBV5-1 to TRBJ1-2; no definite D call. CDR1 and CDR2 from the germline V gene are SGHRS and YFSETQ. CDR3 length: 15 residues. V lost 4 bases and J lost 3, with 16 bases in between. This CDR3 reads CASSPGSLGDYGYTF. The DNA for the CDR3 is TGCGCCAGCAGCCCCGGGTCATTAGGAGACTATGGCTACACCTTC. Full variable domain (missing parts from reference TRBV5-1 and TRBJ1-2): KAGVTQTPRYLIKTRGQQVTLSCSPISGHRSVSWYQQTPGQGLQFLFEYFSETQRNKGNFPGRFSGRQFSNSRSEMNVSTLELGDSALYLCASSPGSLGDYGYTFGSGTRLTVV.

This clonotype was detected many times. The rearrangement links TRBV29-1 to TRBJ2-1; D is perhaps TRBD1 or TRBD2 (8 bases each). V gave up 7 bases and J gave up 0 bases, with 22 bases separating them. Germline V lookup: CDR1 SQVTM, CDR2 ANQGSEA. The CDR3 has 17 amino acids. This CDR3 is CSALSRQGTSSYNEQFF. The CDR3 nucleotides read TGCAGCGCCCTTAGCCGACAGGGGACTAGCTCCTACAATGAGCAGTTCTTC.

The chain uses TRBV7-3 and TRBJ2-3; D might be TRBD1 or TRBD2, each matching 6 bases. Between the trimmed V and J ends, which lost 2 bases and 2 bases, there was a span of 11 bases. Germline V gene data show CDR1 as SGHTA and CDR2 as FQGTGA. The CDR3 sequence is 15 residues long. The CDR3 DNA sequence: TGTGCCAGCAGCTTAGGGGGGCTCTACACAGATACGCAGTATTTT. Its protein is CASSLGGLYTDTQYF.